In its sample, the clone carrying this T cell receptor beta chain was seen a few times. No antigen is known for it. The data belong to a study of CD8 T cells in ankylosing spondylitis. Findings and limits, study-wide: Several highly homologous variants made up a TCR beta motif that seemed to typify ankylosing spondylitis blood. In synovial fluid and blood from reactive arthritis, some motif variants were previously reported. Matched ankylosing spondylitis synovial fluid reportedly contained a significantly enriched population of disease-linked clones. Disease-associated clonotypes exhibited CD8+ identity and were relatively infrequent in peripheral blood.

Germline CDR1 SGHTA, CDR2 FQGTGA. Trimming left V 2 bases short and J 9 bases short, with 16 bases between. CDR3 length: 14 residues. 5'-RACE, quantitative and with molecular barcodes, yielded the TCR beta libraries. TCRdb reprocessed the 5' RACE reads via MiXCR and lists one record per CDR3 protein. Among roughly 670,000 distinct CDR3 sequences listed, 15% to 20% were seen once. The material sequenced was blood, either unsorted or a sorted T cell fraction (not recorded which). The V gene is TRBV7-3, the J gene TRBJ1-2, with D tentatively TRBD1 (6 bases). The origin of this receptor is a male donor with ankylosing spondylitis. CDR3 sequence: CASSLWGGTGSYTF. In nucleotides, the CDR3 is TGTGCCAGCAGCTTATGGGGGGGCACAGGAAGCTACACCTTC.